Sequencing of this T cell receptor beta chain was carried out in a study of blood T cell repertoires in COVID-19. Overall study context: Samples representing acute and convalescent COVID-19 were sourced from the United States, Italy and Spain. In each case, the material was cDNA or gDNA derived from T cells, B-cell-depleted T cells, or PBMCs.

The germline V gene has CDR1 SGHAT and CDR2 FQNNGV. V lost 0 bases to trimming and J lost 1 base, with 9 bases between them. The CDR3 has 15 residues. Per the study methods: Researchers report that nucleated cell counts were estimated from reference gene primer amplification. Profiled with immunoSEQ multiplex PCR; TCRdb holds only in-frame clones, not every one. For V, J and clone size, that table is used; D and trimming come from the DNA. The sample has roughly 3,300 clones, 65% to 85% seen once. The receptor's source is a human donor in a cohort sampled during active COVID-19. V is TRBV11-2 and J is TRBJ1-2; D remains ambiguous. The sequencing sample was made of peripheral blood. This CDR3 reads CASSLEGGFNYGYTF. The CDR3, as DNA: TGTGCCAGCAGCTTAGAAGGCGGATTTAACTATGGCTACACCTTC.